This TCR beta chain was profiled in a study of response to subunit inactivated influenza vaccine. The CDR3 totals 14 residues. V trimming: 3 bases; J trimming: 3 bases; junction bases outside the gene matches: 4. Per the germline V gene, CDR1 is SQVTM and CDR2 is ANQGSEA. MiXCR, run by TCRdb on the RT-PCR reads, gives a single entry per CDR3 protein. The sample lists some 150,000 distinct CDR3 sequences; 10% to 15% were seen once. This clonotype was counted many times. These data are also associated with another study on T cells expressing NK-cell markers. This second study notes: TCR beta cDNA was generated via 5'RACE template switching incorporating UMIs.

The TCR was taken from a man aged 50-60 years who received an inactivated influenza vaccine. The chain combines TRBV29-1 with TRBJ2-1; 8 bases fit TRBD2. This material consisted of CD8+ T cells sorted from PBMCs, taken roughly 12 days after vaccination. The CDR3 loop is CSVDGGRIYNEQFF. In DNA form, the CDR3 reads TGCAGCGTTGACGGCGGGAGGATCTACAATGAGCAGTTCTTC.